These 8 T cell receptor beta chains were all obtained from the same sample, sequenced in a study of cytomegalovirus exposure and HLA in healthy donors. Vbeta (60) and Jbeta (13) primers were used in the PCR. The method was immunoSEQ multiplex PCR; TCRdb's version includes in-frame clones alone and lacks a portion of them. This sample has tens of thousands of clones, with roughly 80% found just once. Sequencing was done on a sample of PBMCs. Receptors originate from a man between 50 and 59 years old in good health and CMV-seronegative.

A note on this clone: The sample holds other DNA sequences that translate to the same CDR3. This chain uses TRBV7-8 with TRBJ2-7; the D gene is possibly TRBD1 (6 bases). This CDR3 has 13 amino acids. Germline CDR1 SGHVS, CDR2 FQNEAQ. The CDR3 region has the DNA TGTTCTTGCAAGCAGGGGCCGGCATACGAGCAGTACTTC. Protein product: CSCKQGPAYEQYF.

This rearrangement joins TRBV5-1 to TRBJ2-5, with D perhaps matching TRBD1 (6 bases). Germline CDR1 and CDR2: SGHRS and YFSETQ. CDR3 length equals 15 residues. V lost 4 bases and J 1 base, leaving 14 bases between the germline ends. The CDR3 here is CASSREGGPQETQYF. In DNA, the CDR3 is TGCGCCAGCAGCAGAGAAGGGGGTCCCCAAGAGACCCAGTACTTC.

The V gene is TRBV28, the J gene TRBJ2-1, with 12 bases identical to TRBD2. This CDR3 has 17 residues. V trimming: 2 bases; J trimming: 5 bases; junction bases outside the gene matches: 7. The germline V gene has CDR1 MDHEN and CDR2 SYDVKM. Here the CDR3 DNA reads TGTGCCAGCAGTTTAGGGCTAGCGGGAGGGGAAAACAATGAGCAGTTCTTC. It encodes CASSLGLAGGENNEQFF.

This clone has just a few counts. The chain recombines TRBV2 with TRBJ2-6; tentative D call: TRBD1 (6 bases). Germline assignment: CDR1 SNHLY and CDR2 FYNNEI. This CDR3 contains 19 residues. Trimming shortened V by 1 base and J by 0 bases, and 16 bases separated the two germline ends. This CDR3 is CASSEVEAGAFSGANVLTF. The CDR3 DNA follows: TGTGCCAGCAGTGAAGTGGAGGCAGGGGCGTTCTCTGGGGCCAACGTCCTGACTTTC.

This chain joins TRBV5-4 and TRBJ2-7; possible D gene TRBD1, 5 bases. The CDR3 runs 14 residues. V gave up 0 bases and J gave up 5 bases, with 12 bases separating them. CDR1 is SGHNT and CDR2 is YYREEE in the germline V gene (reference sequence). CDR3 residues: CASSLEVGEHEQYF. In nucleotides, the CDR3 is TGTGCCAGCAGCTTGGAGGTAGGGGAACACGAGCAGTACTTC.

The chain employs TRBV4-3 and TRBJ1-1, with 8 bases aligning to TRBD1. The V and J ends lost 0 bases and 6 bases, in that order; junction bases with no gene match: 6. The germline V gene has CDR1 LGHNA and CDR2 YSLEER. The CDR3 sequence is 15 residues long. The CDR3: CASSQESTGGSEAFF. As DNA, the CDR3 is TGCGCCAGCAGCCAAGAGAGTACAGGGGGTTCTGAAGCTTTCTTT.

The rearrangement uses TRBV5-7 and TRBJ2-7; maybe TRBD1 (5 bases). TRBV5-7 is an open reading frame whose function is uncertain. The V gene lost 1 base and the J gene lost 6 bases, with 23 bases spanning the gap. CDR3 size: 17 residues. The CDR3 reads CASSLPGMAKESCEQYF. The DNA of the CDR3 is TGTGCCAGCAGCTTGCCAGGGATGGCGAAAGAATCTTGCGAGCAGTACTTC.

The genes are TRBV19 and TRBJ1-4; the match to TRBD1 covers 10 bases. The germline CDR1 and CDR2 sequences are LNHDA and SQIVND (reference sequence). Unmatched junction bases numbered 6, after V lost 5 bases and J lost 6 bases. The CDR3 runs 15 residues. The CDR3 spells CASSGTGTGDEKLFF. The CDR3 DNA reads as TGTGCCAGTAGTGGAACCGGGACAGGGGATGAAAAACTGTTTTTT.